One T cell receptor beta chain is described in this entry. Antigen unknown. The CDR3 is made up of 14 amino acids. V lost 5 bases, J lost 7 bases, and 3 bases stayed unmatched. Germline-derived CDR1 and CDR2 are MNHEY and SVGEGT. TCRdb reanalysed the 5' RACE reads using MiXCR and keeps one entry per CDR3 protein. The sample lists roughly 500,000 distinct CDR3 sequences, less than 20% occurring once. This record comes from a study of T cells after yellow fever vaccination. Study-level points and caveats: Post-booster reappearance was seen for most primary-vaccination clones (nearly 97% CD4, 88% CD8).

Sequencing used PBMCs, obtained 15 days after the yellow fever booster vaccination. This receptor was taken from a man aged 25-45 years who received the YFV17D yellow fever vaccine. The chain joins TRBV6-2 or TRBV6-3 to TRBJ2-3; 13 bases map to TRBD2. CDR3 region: CASSGTSGMYTQYF. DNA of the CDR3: TGTGCCAGCAGTGGGACTAGCGGGATGTATACGCAGTATTTT.